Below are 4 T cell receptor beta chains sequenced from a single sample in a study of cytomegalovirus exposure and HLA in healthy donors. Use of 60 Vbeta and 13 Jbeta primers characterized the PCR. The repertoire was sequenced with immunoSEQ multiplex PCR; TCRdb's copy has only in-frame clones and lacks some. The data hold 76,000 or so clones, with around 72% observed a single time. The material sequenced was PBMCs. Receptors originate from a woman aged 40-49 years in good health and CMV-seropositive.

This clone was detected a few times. In nucleotides, the CDR3 is TGTGCCAGTAGTATAGTAGGGACAGCAAACACTGAAGCTTTCTTT. Protein: CASSIVGTANTEAFF. The chain couples TRBV19 to TRBJ1-1, with 7 bases matching TRBD1. This CDR3 is built from 15 residues. Germline CDR1 and CDR2: LNHDA and SQIVND (reference sequence). Trimming took 1 base from V and 2 from J; bases not matched to a gene: 4.

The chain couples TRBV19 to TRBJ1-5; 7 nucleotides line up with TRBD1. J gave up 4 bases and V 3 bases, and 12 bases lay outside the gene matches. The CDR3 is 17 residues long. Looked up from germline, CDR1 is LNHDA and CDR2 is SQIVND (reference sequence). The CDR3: CASSIKVGTAGNQPQHF. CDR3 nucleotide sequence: TGTGCCAGTAGTATTAAGGTTGGGACAGCCGGAAATCAGCCCCAGCATTTT.

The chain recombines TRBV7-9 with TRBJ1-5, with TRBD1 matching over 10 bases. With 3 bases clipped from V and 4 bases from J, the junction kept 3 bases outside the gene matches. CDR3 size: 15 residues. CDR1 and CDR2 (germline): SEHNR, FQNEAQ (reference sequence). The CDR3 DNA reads TGTGCCAGCAGCTTTGGACAGGGGGTGAATCAGCCCCAGCATTTT. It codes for CASSFGQGVNQPQHF.

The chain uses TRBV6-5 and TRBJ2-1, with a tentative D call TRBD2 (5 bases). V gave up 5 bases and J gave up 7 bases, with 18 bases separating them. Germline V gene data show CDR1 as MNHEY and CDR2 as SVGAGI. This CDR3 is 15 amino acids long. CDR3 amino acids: CASSQTGSRVNEQFF. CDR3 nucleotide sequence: TGTGCCAGCAGTCAAACGGGAAGCCGTGTGAATGAGCAGTTCTTC.